This TCR beta chain was sequenced for a study of blood T cell repertoires in COVID-19. Trimming took off 4 bases at V and 4 bases at J, with 17 bases between the two ends. This CDR3 comprises 16 residues. Germline V gene sequence: CDR1 LGHDT, CDR2 YNNKEL (reference sequence). Study processing details: Estimation of nucleated cell counts relied on the amplification of reference gene primers. Profiled with immunoSEQ multiplex PCR; TCRdb holds only in-frame clones, not every one. That table supplies the V and J calls and clone size; D and trimming were determined from the DNA. The table shows over 110,000 clones, with 88% occurring only once.

The chain employs TRBV3-1 (or the pseudogene TRBV3-2) and TRBJ2-1; possible D gene TRBD2, 5 bases. Sequencing was carried out using peripheral blood. This receptor was obtained from a human donor in a cohort sampled during active COVID-19. The chain's CDR3 is CASSPDPPGGYNEQFF. The CDR3 region has the DNA TGTGCCAGCAGCCCCGACCCGCCCGGCGGGTACAATGAGCAGTTCTTC.